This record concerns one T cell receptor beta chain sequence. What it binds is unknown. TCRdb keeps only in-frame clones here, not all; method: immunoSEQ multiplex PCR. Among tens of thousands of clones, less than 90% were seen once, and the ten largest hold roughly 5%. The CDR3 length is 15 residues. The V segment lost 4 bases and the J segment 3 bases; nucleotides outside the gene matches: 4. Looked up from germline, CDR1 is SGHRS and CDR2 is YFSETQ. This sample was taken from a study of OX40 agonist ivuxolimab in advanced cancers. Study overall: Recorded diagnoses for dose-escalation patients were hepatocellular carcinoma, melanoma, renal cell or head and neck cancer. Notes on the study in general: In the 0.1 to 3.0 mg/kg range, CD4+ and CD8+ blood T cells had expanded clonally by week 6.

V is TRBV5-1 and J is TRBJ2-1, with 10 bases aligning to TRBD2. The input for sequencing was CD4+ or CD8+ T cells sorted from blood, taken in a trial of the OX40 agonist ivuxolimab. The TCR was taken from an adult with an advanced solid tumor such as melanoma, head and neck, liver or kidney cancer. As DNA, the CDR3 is TGCGCCAGCAGCGTCCTAGCGGGGGTCTACAATGAGCAGTTCTTC. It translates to CASSVLAGVYNEQFF.